A selection of T cell receptor beta chains follows, all from one sample in a study of long-term antiretroviral therapy in people with HIV. Sequencing was performed with immunoSEQ multiplex PCR; in TCRdb, only in-frame clones are kept and a portion is missing. The data hold tens of thousands of clones, with 75% to 90% observed a single time. This specimen consisted of unsorted PBMCs, obtained 3.1 years after starting antiretroviral therapy. These receptors all come from a woman between 50 and 59 years old with HIV. Each CDR3 is given with its conserved first and last residue. The D gene is left open where the match is weak. Rows give clone size only sometimes, using once, few, many, or a class for an expanded clone.

V gene	J gene	clone size	D gene	CDR3 protein	CDR3 DNA
TRBV6-1	TRBJ2-6	-	TRBD2	CASSAPGTRGSGANVLTF	TGTGCCAGCAGTGCCCCCGGGACTAGGGGATCTGGGGCCAACGTCCTGACTTTC
TRBV11-1	TRBJ2-3	-	-	CASRAGLNGTQYTQYF	TGTGCCAGCAGGGCGGGACTAAATGGGACACAGTATACGCAGTATTTT
TRBV7-9	TRBJ2-1	-	-	CACERGTLYNEQFF	TGTGCCTGTGAGAGGGGTACCCTTTACAATGAGCAGTTCTTC
TRBV11-3	TRBJ1-1	-	-	CASSEVENTEAFF	TGTGCCAGCAGCGAAGTAGAAAACACTGAAGCTTTCTTT
TRBV13	TRBJ1-2	-	-	CASSSGVSNYGYTF	TGTGCCAGCAGCTCCGGGGTCTCTAACTATGGCTACACCTTC
TRBV7-2	TRBJ2-3	-	-	CASSSLAGSTDTQYF	TGTGCCAGCAGCTCCTTAGCTGGGAGCACAGATACGCAGTATTTT
TRBV2	TRBJ2-3	once	TRBD1	CASIPGDRADTQYF	TGTGCCAGCATACCTGGAGACAGGGCAGATACGCAGTATTTT
TRBV5-1	TRBJ2-1	-	-	CASSRGDYNEQFF	TGCGCCAGCAGCCGGGGAGACTACAATGAGCAGTTCTTC
TRBV6-1	TRBJ1-2	-	TRBD1	CASGTGGNYGYTF	TGTGCCAGCGGGACAGGGGGAAACTATGGCTACACCTTC
TRBV18	TRBJ1-1	-	TRBD1	CASWDRGLNTEAFF	TGTGCCAGCTGGGACAGGGGTCTGAACACTGAAGCTTTCTTT
TRBV10-1	TRBJ1-5	-	TRBD1	CASSAGQVGDQPQHF	TGCGCCAGCAGTGCGGGACAGGTAGGCGATCAGCCCCAGCATTTT
TRBV6-1	TRBJ1-2	few	TRBD1	CASSTDRGPIDGYTF	TGTGCCAGCAGTACCGACAGGGGCCCCATTGATGGCTACACCTTC
TRBV2	TRBJ2-7	-	TRBD1	CASSERRTGGSYEQYF	TGTGCCAGCAGTGAACGACGGACAGGGGGATCCTACGAGCAGTACTTC
TRBV11-2	TRBJ1-4	-	TRBD1	CASSPDPGGWGEKLFF	TGTGCCAGCAGCCCGGATCCAGGGGGCTGGGGGGAAAAACTGTTTTTT
TRBV5-5	TRBJ2-7	-	TRBD1	CASSPPGTANYEQYF	TGTGCCAGCAGCCCGCCTGGGACAGCTAACTACGAGCAGTACTTC
TRBV21-1	TRBJ1-6	-	-	CASIHNSTGPNSPLHF	TGTGCCAGCATACATAACTCAACGGGACCAAATTCACCCCTCCACTTT
TRBV27	TRBJ1-1	-	-	CASRLGGDWTEAFF	TGTGCCAGCAGACTTGGGGGAGATTGGACTGAAGCTTTCTTT
TRBV5-1	TRBJ2-2	few	-	CASSLAGNTGELFF	TGCGCCAGCAGCTTGGCAGGTAACACCGGGGAGCTGTTTTTT
TRBV4-1	TRBJ2-5	-	TRBD2	CASSLMTSGGQETQYF	TGCGCCAGCAGCCTAATGACTAGCGGGGGACAAGAGACCCAGTACTTC
TRBV4-2	TRBJ1-4	-	-	CASSQDSRGQVKGKLFF	TGTGCCAGCAGCCAAGATAGTCGAGGGCAGGTGAAGGGGAAACTGTTTTTT
TRBV9	TRBJ2-7	-	-	CASSVDPGSSYEQYF	TGTGCCAGCAGCGTAGATCCGGGAAGCTCCTACGAGCAGTACTTC
TRBV18	TRBJ1-2	-	-	CASSPPFQRANYGYTF	TGTGCCAGCTCACCACCCTTCCAGCGCGCTAACTATGGCTACACCTTC
TRBV9	TRBJ2-7	-	TRBD1	CASSHRDRGYEQYF	TGTGCCAGCTCCCACCGGGACAGGGGCTACGAGCAGTACTTC
TRBV7-9	TRBJ2-3	-	-	CASSLGGLADTQYF	TGTGCCAGCAGCTTAGGGGGTCTAGCAGATACGCAGTATTTT
TRBV14	TRBJ2-1	-	-	CASSRGLGGYYNEQFF	TGTGCCAGCAGCCGAGGGTTAGGGGGGTACTACAATGAGCAGTTCTTC
TRBV7-3	TRBJ1-1	-	TRBD1	CASRTDRGGTEAFF	TGTGCCAGCAGAACCGACAGGGGAGGCACTGAAGCTTTCTTT
TRBV5-1	TRBJ2-7	-	-	CASSGGTVNYEQYF	TGCGCCAGCAGCGGAGGGACAGTTAACTACGAGCAGTACTTC
TRBV7-2	TRBJ1-2	-	TRBD1	CASSLGQGGYGYTF	TGTGCCAGCAGCTTAGGACAGGGGGGCTATGGCTACACCTTC
TRBV7-2	TRBJ1-5	-	-	CASSLDLRAQHF	TGTGCCAGCAGCTTAGACCTGAGGGCCCAGCATTTT
TRBV6-6	TRBJ1-4	-	-	CASRWATNEKLFF	TGTGCCAGCCGATGGGCAACTAATGAAAAACTGTTTTTT
TRBV5-1	TRBJ1-6	-	-	CASSLGQPDSPLHF	TGCGCCAGCAGCTTGGGACAGCCCGATTCACCCCTCCACTTT
TRBV6-5	TRBJ1-2	-	TRBD1	CASSYGQGLNYGYTF	TGTGCCAGCAGTTACGGACAGGGCCTCAACTATGGCTACACCTTC
TRBV29-1	TRBJ2-3	-	TRBD2	CSVPSGRTDTQYF	TGCAGCGTCCCCTCCGGGAGGACAGATACGCAGTATTTT
TRBV6-1	TRBJ2-1	-	TRBD2	CASSEPLELAGGHEQFF	TGTGCCAGCAGTGAACCGCTGGAACTAGCGGGAGGCCATGAGCAGTTCTTC
TRBV4-3	TRBJ1-2	-	TRBD1	CASSQGTGSYGYTF	TGCGCCAGCAGCCAAGGGACAGGGAGCTATGGCTACACCTTC
TRBV21-1	TRBJ2-7	-	-	CARPGCCYEQYF	TGTGCCAGACCGGGGTGTTGTTACGAGCAGTACTTC
TRBV2	TRBJ2-2	-	-	CASRARLRLGTGELFF	TGTGCCAGCAGGGCCCGACTTCGGCTAGGAACCGGGGAGCTGTTTTTT
TRBV5-1	TRBJ2-7	-	-	CASSLSPGPSYEQYF	TGCGCCAGCAGCTTGTCGCCGGGGCCTTCCTACGAGCAGTACTTC
TRBV7-9	TRBJ1-1	-	TRBD1	CASSRETGRAFF	TGTGCCAGCAGCCGGGAGACAGGGAGAGCTTTCTTT
TRBV2	TRBJ2-5	-	-	CASSESGFQETQYF	TGTGCCAGCAGTGAATCGGGGTTCCAAGAGACCCAGTACTTC
TRBV30	TRBJ1-1	-	-	CAWRETGPGAFF	TGTGCCTGGAGAGAGACCGGGCCCGGGGCTTTCTTT
TRBV7-2	TRBJ1-2	-	-	CASRPGGTNYGYTF	TGTGCCAGCAGGCCCGGGGGAACTAACTATGGCTACACCTTC
TRBV27	TRBJ1-3	-	TRBD1	CASRRGQGNTIYF	TGTGCCAGCCGCAGGGGGCAAGGAAACACCATATATTTT
TRBV5-1	TRBJ1-2	-	TRBD1	CASSLVPGGSLYGYTF	TGCGCCAGCAGCTTGGTCCCAGGGGGGTCCCTCTATGGCTACACCTTC
TRBV30	TRBJ1-1	-	-	CAWRVLREAFF	TGTGCCTGGAGGGTTTTACGCGAAGCTTTCTTT
TRBV11-2	TRBJ2-7	-	TRBD1	CASSLSPGGVNEQYF	TGTGCCAGCAGCTTAAGTCCAGGGGGCGTCAACGAGCAGTACTTC
TRBV5-1	TRBJ1-1	-	TRBD1	CASSLVPAGGDTEAFF	TGCGCCAGCAGCTTGGTCCCTGCAGGGGGAGACACTGAAGCTTTCTTT
TRBV7-9	TRBJ2-3	-	TRBD2	CASSATSGVVDTQYF	TGTGCCAGCAGCGCCACTAGCGGGGTGGTAGATACGCAGTATTTT
TRBV11-2	TRBJ2-3	-	TRBD2	CASRKRGGGRRTDTQYF	TGTGCCAGCAGGAAAAGGGGCGGGGGGAGGAGGACAGATACGCAGTATTTT
TRBV5-6	TRBJ2-5	few	TRBD2	CASSLAPAGGRETQYF	TGTGCCAGCAGCTTGGCCCCGGCGGGGGGGCGAGAGACCCAGTACTTC
TRBV7-8	TRBJ1-3	-	-	CASSLGQGNTIYF	TGTGCCAGCAGCTTAGGACAGGGAAACACCATATATTTT
TRBV19	TRBJ1-1	-	-	CASLGWRTEAFF	TGTGCCAGCCTGGGGTGGAGGACTGAAGCTTTCTTT
TRBV4-1	TRBJ2-7	-	-	CASSQDTSDPSYEQYF	TGCGCCAGCAGCCAAGATACCAGCGACCCTTCCTACGAGCAGTACTTC
TRBV2	TRBJ2-7	-	-	CASSEGTSYEQYF	TGTGCCAGCAGTGAGGGCACCTCCTACGAGCAGTACTTC
TRBV7-5	TRBJ2-7	-	-	CARSQEGSTRSVYEQYF	TGTGCCAGAAGCCAAGAAGGAAGTACTAGATCAGTCTACGAGCAGTACTTC
TRBV19	TRBJ2-7	few	-	CASNRGGGTYEQYF	TGTGCCAGTAATAGAGGGGGCGGGACCTACGAGCAGTACTTC
TRBV19	TRBJ1-2	-	TRBD1	CASSINLNFGTGVCGYTF	TGTGCCAGTAGTATAAATCTAAATTTCGGGACAGGGGTTTGTGGCTACACCTTC
TRBV27	TRBJ1-2	-	-	CASSPMGAINYGYTF	TGTGCCAGCAGTCCCATGGGGGCTATAAACTATGGCTACACCTTC
TRBV2	TRBJ1-1	-	-	CASSALINTEAFF	TGTGCCAGCAGTGCACTAATAAACACTGAAGCTTTCTTT
TRBV5-1	TRBJ1-1	-	-	CASGERNTEAFF	TGCGCCAGCGGGGAACGGAACACTGAAGCTTTCTTT